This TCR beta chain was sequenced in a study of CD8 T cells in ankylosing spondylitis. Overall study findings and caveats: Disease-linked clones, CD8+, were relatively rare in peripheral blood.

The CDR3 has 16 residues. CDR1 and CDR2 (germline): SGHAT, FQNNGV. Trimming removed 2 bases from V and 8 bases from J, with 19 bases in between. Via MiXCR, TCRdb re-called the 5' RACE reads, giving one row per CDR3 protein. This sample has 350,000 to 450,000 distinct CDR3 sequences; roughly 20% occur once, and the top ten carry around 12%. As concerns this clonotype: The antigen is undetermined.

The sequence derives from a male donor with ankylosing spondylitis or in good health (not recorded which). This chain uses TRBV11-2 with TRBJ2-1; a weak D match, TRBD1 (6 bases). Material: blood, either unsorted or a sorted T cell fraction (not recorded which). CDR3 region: CASSLLIEGELDEQFF. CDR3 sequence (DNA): TGTGCCAGCAGCTTATTGATCGAGGGGGAGCTGGATGAGCAGTTCTTC.